This is a list of T cell receptor beta chains from one sample in a study of technical replicates of blood from several donors. Profiling relied on immunoSEQ multiplex PCR, and the TCRdb table lists in-frame clones only, not all of them. In the table there are 67,000 or so clones, 95% to 96% of which are singletons. The sample was T cells isolated from PBMCs. Receptors were obtained from a human donor in good health. CDR3s leave out the opening cysteine and the closing phenylalanine or tryptophan. The size field is filled for only some rows; it gives once, few, many or a size class.

>NA|TRBJ2-3|TRBV14
ASSQIGGTSFDTQY
>few|TRBJ2-3|TRBV5-1
ASSFGLAGPDTQY
>NA|TRBJ2-7|TRBV5-4
ASSLPDRVYEQY
>NA|TRBJ2-1|TRBV7-4
ASSSTDEQF
>once|TRBJ1-2|TRBV19
ASSQGADSYGYT
>once|TRBJ2-7|TRBV5-1
ASSPGTGGSYEQY
>NA|TRBJ1-1|TRBV5-6
ASGEGLNTEAF
>NA|TRBJ2-7|TRBV12-5
ASGLDRGPSGYEQY
>NA|TRBJ2-2|TRBV4-1
ASSQEPSGGTGELF
>NA|TRBJ1-2|TRBV19
ASSYRQGARGYT
>NA|TRBJ2-7|TRBV13
ASAGDLLAGSYEQY
>NA|TRBJ2-5|TRBV4-1
ASSPRGTQETQY
>NA|TRBJ2-1|TRBV5-1
ASSQGLVYNEQF
>NA|TRBJ2-7|TRBV19
ASSLDSSYEQY
>once|TRBJ1-4|TRBV4-1
ASSQPGINEKLF
>NA|TRBJ2-7|TRBV6-5
ATSGSSYEQY
>NA|TRBJ2-6|TRBV5-4
ASSWATGSSSGANVLT
>NA|TRBJ2-5|TRBV27
ASSLSSEKTQY
>NA|TRBJ1-5|TRBV28
ASRVPAGEDQPQH
>NA|TRBJ2-5|TRBV2
ASQDRRGPGETQY
>few|TRBJ2-5|TRBV7-2
ASSLWDTETQY
>NA|TRBJ2-3|TRBV7-6
ASSPPSGGTDTQY
>NA|TRBJ1-5|TRBV21-1
ASSFQDRGRDQPQH
>few|TRBJ1-1|TRBV7-9
ASSFRTGTNTEAF